Listed below are T cell receptor beta chains from one sample, sequenced in a study of cytomegalovirus exposure and HLA in healthy donors. The assay was immunoSEQ multiplex PCR, and TCRdb's table has in-frame clones only and misses some. Among tens of thousands of clones listed, approximately 71% were seen once. The sample taken for sequencing was PBMCs. Receptors originate from a middle-aged man in good health and CMV-seronegative. The CDR3 runs from the conserved cysteine through the conserved F or W. A D gene is named only where the DNA matches it firmly. Part of the rows lack a size; the others show once, few, many or a class for expanded clones.

CDR3 DNA | CDR3 protein | CDR3 length | V gene | clone size | D gene | J gene
TGTGCCAGCAGCATAGGGCCCTCGGTGGTCGGGGAGCTGTTTTTT | CASSIGPSVVGELFF | 15 | TRBV13 | NA | NA | TRBJ2-2
TGTGCCAGCAGCTTAGGGACTTCCTACAATGAGCAGTTCTTC | CASSLGTSYNEQFF | 14 | TRBV7-6 | NA | NA | TRBJ2-1
TGTGCCAGCAGCTATAGAAATCAGCCCCAGCATTTT | CASSYRNQPQHF | 12 | TRBV5-6 | NA | NA | TRBJ1-5
TGTGCCAGCAGCGTAGATGGACATAGCAATCAGCCCCAGCATTTT | CASSVDGHSNQPQHF | 15 | TRBV9 | NA | NA | TRBJ1-5
TGTGCCAGCAGTCCCCAGACTAGCGGGAGGCTTAGCACAGATACGCAGTATTTT | CASSPQTSGRLSTDTQYF | 18 | TRBV28 | NA | TRBD2 | TRBJ2-3
TGTGCCAGCAGTTACTTGGGGCGGTACGGGGGCTATGGCTACACCTTC | CASSYLGRYGGYGYTF | 16 | TRBV6-6 | many | NA | TRBJ1-2
TGTGCCAGCAGCTTGGGGACACTACTGAACACTGAAGCTTTCTTT | CASSLGTLLNTEAFF | 15 | TRBV5-5 | NA | NA | TRBJ1-1
TGTGCCAGCAGCTCGGGACTCTACACCACAGATACGCAGTATTTT | CASSSGLYTTDTQYF | 15 | TRBV7-6 | NA | NA | TRBJ2-3
TGTGCCAGCAGCTTAACAGATAGCAATCAGCCCCAGCATTTT | CASSLTDSNQPQHF | 14 | TRBV7-9 | NA | NA | TRBJ1-5
TGTGCCAGCAGCTTATTCTCCGGGACAGGAGGTAGTGAGCAGTTCTTC | CASSLFSGTGGSEQFF | 16 | TRBV7-3 | NA | TRBD1 | TRBJ2-1
TGTGCCAGCAAGGGGTCGACTTTCGCTGAAGCTTTCTTT | CASKGSTFAEAFF | 13 | TRBV6-5 | NA | NA | TRBJ1-1
TGCAGCGTAGAACTGGACAGGGGAGGCATTCAGTACTTC | CSVELDRGGIQYF | 13 | TRBV29-1 | NA | TRBD1 | TRBJ2-4
TGTGCCATCAGTGACCCCGGTTCGGGAGGAGAAAAACTGTTTTTT | CAISDPGSGGEKLFF | 15 | TRBV10-3 | once | NA | TRBJ1-4
TGTGCCATCAGTGAGTCGGCAGTCTATGGCTACACCTTC | CAISESAVYGYTF | 13 | TRBV10-3 | NA | NA | TRBJ1-2
TGTGCCAGCAGCTTTCTCTCAAGACTAGCGGGGACCTACGAGCAGTACTTC | CASSFLSRLAGTYEQYF | 17 | TRBV5-5 | NA | TRBD2 | TRBJ2-7
TGTGCCAGCAGCTTCCGGTTAGGGACTAGCGGAAGGAATGAGCAGTTCTTC | CASSFRLGTSGRNEQFF | 17 | TRBV5-4 | NA | TRBD2 | TRBJ2-1
TGTGCCAGCAGCCGGGAGGGTTATCAGCCCCAGCATTTT | CASSREGYQPQHF | 13 | TRBV27 | NA | NA | TRBJ1-5
TGCGCCAGCAGCCAAGCGGGGAGAGAGCAGTACTTC | CASSQAGREQYF | 12 | TRBV4-1 | NA | NA | TRBJ2-7
TGTGCCAGCTCACCGTCTTCGGGGGGCTTCGGGACTGAAGCTTTCTTT | CASSPSSGGFGTEAFF | 16 | TRBV18 | NA | NA | TRBJ1-1
TGCGCCAGCAGCCAAGAGCCCGGCACTGAAGCTTTCTTT | CASSQEPGTEAFF | 13 | TRBV4-1 | NA | NA | TRBJ1-1
TGTGCCAGCAGCTTACAGGGGGCTACGGCCGGGGAGCTGTTTTTT | CASSLQGATAGELFF | 15 | TRBV7-9 | NA | TRBD1 | TRBJ2-2
TGTGCCAGCAGTCAAGGACAGTTAAATCAGCCCCAGCATTTT | CASSQGQLNQPQHF | 14 | TRBV6-5 | few | NA | TRBJ1-5
TGTGCCAGCAGCCGCGCCGGGACAGGGGGTAATTCACCCCTCCACTTT | CASSRAGTGGNSPLHF | 16 | TRBV4-2 | few | TRBD1 | TRBJ1-6
TGTGCCAGCAGCCAAGATTTAGGGAGAGGTGCTTTCTTT | CASSQDLGRGAFF | 13 | TRBV4-2 | NA | NA | TRBJ1-1
TGTGCCAGCAGCCCCCGACCGCCAAGACTTAATTCACCCCTCCACTTT | CASSPRPPRLNSPLHF | 16 | TRBV7-2 | NA | NA | TRBJ1-6
TGCGCCAGCAGCTTGGGACAGGGGAAAGATACGCAGTATTTT | CASSLGQGKDTQYF | 14 | TRBV5-1 | few | TRBD1 | TRBJ2-3
TGTGCCACCAGCAGAGATACCTACGAGCAGTACTTC | CATSRDTYEQYF | 12 | TRBV15 | NA | NA | TRBJ2-7
TGCGCCAGCAGCTTGGTCGAGGGAACCGGTGGCTACACCTTC | CASSLVEGTGGYTF | 14 | TRBV5-1 | NA | NA | TRBJ1-2
TGTGCCAGCAGCTTATTGCTACAGCCATTTGCTACTAATGAAAAACTGTTTTTT | CASSLLLQPFATNEKLFF | 18 | TRBV7-2 | NA | NA | TRBJ1-4
TGCAGCGTTGTTGACAGGCGGACACACACACTAGACAATGAGCAGTTCTTC | CSVVDRRTHTLDNEQFF | 17 | TRBV29-1 | NA | NA | TRBJ2-1
TGTGCCAGCAGCCGACAGGGGACCGTGGACACTGAAGCTTTCTTT | CASSRQGTVDTEAFF | 15 | TRBV6-5 | NA | TRBD1 | TRBJ1-1
TGCGCCAGCAGCTTGGCCCGGACAGGGAGGGATACGCAGTATTTT | CASSLARTGRDTQYF | 15 | TRBV5-1 | NA | TRBD1 | TRBJ2-3
TGTGCCAGTAGTTTAGGGACAGGGGAATACGAGCAGTACTTC | CASSLGTGEYEQYF | 14 | TRBV19 | NA | TRBD1 | TRBJ2-7
TGTGCCAGCAGTGAAGGGGGGCGCGGGTACGGCTACACCTTC | CASSEGGRGYGYTF | 14 | TRBV2 | NA | NA | TRBJ1-2
TGTGCCAGCAGCCCACAGGGGCCCTCTGGGGCCAACGTCCTGACTTTC | CASSPQGPSGANVLTF | 16 | TRBV7-2 | NA | TRBD1 | TRBJ2-6
TGTGCCAGCACCACATTACTACGGACAGGGACAACTAATGAAAAACTGTTTTTT | CASTTLLRTGTTNEKLFF | 18 | TRBV7-9 | NA | TRBD1 | TRBJ1-4
TGTGCCAGCTCACTGACGGGACAGGGATTGTACGAGCAGTACTTC | CASSLTGQGLYEQYF | 15 | TRBV18 | NA | TRBD1 | TRBJ2-7
TGTGCCAGCAGCCCGAACCCTGAGGGCCCCTACGAGCAGTACTTC | CASSPNPEGPYEQYF | 15 | TRBV9 | NA | NA | TRBJ2-7
TGTGCCACCAGCAGCCTTCAGGGCTACACTGAAGCTTTCTTT | CATSSLQGYTEAFF | 14 | TRBV15 | NA | NA | TRBJ1-1
TGTGCCAGCAGTTTAGGAGCAGGAGGAAAGAACACTGAAGCTTTCTTT | CASSLGAGGKNTEAFF | 16 | TRBV28 | NA | NA | TRBJ1-1
TGCGCCAGCAGCCAAGATCCGGGGTCGAACACTGAAGCTTTCTTT | CASSQDPGSNTEAFF | 15 | TRBV4-1 | few | NA | TRBJ1-1
TGTGCCAGTAGTCGCAGGTACCCCGATACGCAGTATTTT | CASSRRYPDTQYF | 13 | TRBV19 | NA | NA | TRBJ2-3
TGTGCCAGCAGTTCCCCGACAGGGGGCCAAGAGACCCAGTACTTC | CASSSPTGGQETQYF | 15 | TRBV27 | NA | TRBD1 | TRBJ2-5
TGCGCCAGTAGGGCGGGCACCGGGGAGCTGTTTTTT | CASRAGTGELFF | 12 | TRBV5-1 | few | NA | TRBJ2-2
TGTGCCAGCAGTCAGGGGACCTATAATTCACCCCTCCACTTT | CASSQGTYNSPLHF | 14 | TRBV27 | NA | NA | TRBJ1-6
TGCAGCGTTGAAGACTGGACTGGACAGGGACATACTAAGGATACGCAGTATTTT | CSVEDWTGQGHTKDTQYF | 18 | TRBV29-1 | NA | TRBD1 | TRBJ2-3
TGTGCCAGCAATTCCCTCGAGCAGTACTTC | CASNSLEQYF | 10 | TRBV6-1 | NA | NA | TRBJ2-7
TGTGCCTGGAGTGTACTGTCCAGGGACTATGGCTACACCTTC | CAWSVLSRDYGYTF | 14 | TRBV30 | few | NA | TRBJ1-2
TGCAGCGTTGAATGGCGGCGTATAGCAACAGAGACCCAGTACTTC | CSVEWRRIATETQYF | 15 | TRBV29-1 | NA | NA | TRBJ2-5
TGTGCCAGCAGCCCCGTCATGGATGCTGGAGGGCATGGCTACACCTTC | CASSPVMDAGGHGYTF | 16 | TRBV5-4 | few | NA | TRBJ1-2
TGTGCCACCAGCACCAGGACAGGGGTGAACACCGGGGAGCTGTTTTTT | CATSTRTGVNTGELFF | 16 | TRBV15 | NA | TRBD1 | TRBJ2-2
TGCGCCAGCAGCTGGGACAGCACCTACGAGCAGTACTTC | CASSWDSTYEQYF | 13 | TRBV5-1 | NA | TRBD1 | TRBJ2-7
TGTGCCACCAGCGGCTACCGGGACAGCGAAAAACTGTTTTTT | CATSGYRDSEKLFF | 14 | TRBV15 | NA | TRBD1 | TRBJ1-4
TGTGCCAGCAGCCCCACCTCGAGCCCCGACTACGAGCAGTACTTC | CASSPTSSPDYEQYF | 15 | TRBV7-2 | once | NA | TRBJ2-7
TGTGCCACCAGCAGAGGAGGCGGACAGGGACAATATGGCTACACCTTC | CATSRGGGQGQYGYTF | 16 | TRBV15 | NA | TRBD1 | TRBJ1-2
TGTGCCAGCAGCTTGGACAGGTCAGAAAACACCATATATTTT | CASSLDRSENTIYF | 14 | TRBV7-9 | NA | TRBD1 | TRBJ1-3
TGTGCCAGCACCGGGACTCTAACCCTTTACTCTGGAAACACCATATATTTT | CASTGTLTLYSGNTIYF | 17 | TRBV7-9 | many | NA | TRBJ1-3
TGTGCCAGCAGCTTAGCGGATGGGGGGTGGTACGAGCAGTACTTC | CASSLADGGWYEQYF | 15 | TRBV7-9 | NA | NA | TRBJ2-7